This T cell receptor (beta chain) stems from a study of regulatory T cells in long-lasting Graves disease. The CDR3 is made up of 15 amino acids. Germline values: CDR1 LNHDA, CDR2 SQIVND (reference sequence). V lost 3 bases, J lost 3 bases, and 2 bases stayed unmatched. The TCR beta library used iRepertoire HTBI primers with Arm-PCR amplification of CDR3. One entry per CDR3 protein, called by TCRdb with MiXCR from the multiplex PCR reads. The sample has about 540,000 distinct CDR3 sequences; roughly 14% are singletons. This clonotype was seen repeatedly, ten times or more. Time point specified: newly diagnosed GD, antithyroid drugs for less than 3 months. The authors made the TCR library using RNA they extracted from PBMCs. These data were likewise used in another study, on T cells in Graves' hyperthyroidism and ophthalmopathy. In that study: Exclusion of patients followed from uncontrolled infection, other autoimmune disease, pregnancy or lactation.

This receptor was taken from a man aged 25-40 years with Graves disease. The sample here was peripheral blood mononuclear cells (PBMCs), taken at new diagnosis, from a patient treated with antithyroid drugs. The chain combines TRBV19 with TRBJ2-2, with 9 bases matching TRBD1. CDR3 loop: CASSITGGYTGELFF. CDR3 DNA: TGTGCCAGTAGTATCACAGGGGGCTACACCGGGGAGCTGTTTTTT.